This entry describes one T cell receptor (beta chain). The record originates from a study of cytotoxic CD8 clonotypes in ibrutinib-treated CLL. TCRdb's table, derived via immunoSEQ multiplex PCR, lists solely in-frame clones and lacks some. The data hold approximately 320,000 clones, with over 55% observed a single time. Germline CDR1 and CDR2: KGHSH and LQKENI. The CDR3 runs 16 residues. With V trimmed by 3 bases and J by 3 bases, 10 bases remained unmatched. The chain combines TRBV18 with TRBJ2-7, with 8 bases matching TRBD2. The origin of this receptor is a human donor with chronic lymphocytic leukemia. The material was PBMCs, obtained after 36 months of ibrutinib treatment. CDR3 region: CASSPTSGGGRYEQYF. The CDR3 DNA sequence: TGTGCCAGCTCACCGACATCGGGAGGGGGTCGCTACGAGCAGTACTTC.